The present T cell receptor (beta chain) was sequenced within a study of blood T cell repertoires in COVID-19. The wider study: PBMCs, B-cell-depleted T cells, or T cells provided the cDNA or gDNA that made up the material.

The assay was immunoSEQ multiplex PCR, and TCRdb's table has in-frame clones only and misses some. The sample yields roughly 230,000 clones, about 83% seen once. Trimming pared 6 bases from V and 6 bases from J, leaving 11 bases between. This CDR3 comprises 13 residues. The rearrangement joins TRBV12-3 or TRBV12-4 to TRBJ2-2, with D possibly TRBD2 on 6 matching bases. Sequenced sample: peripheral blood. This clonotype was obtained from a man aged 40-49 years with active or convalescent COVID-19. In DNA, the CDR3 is TGTGCCAGCAGGCAGACTAGTCCCGGGGAGCTGTTTTTT. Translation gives CASRQTSPGELFF.